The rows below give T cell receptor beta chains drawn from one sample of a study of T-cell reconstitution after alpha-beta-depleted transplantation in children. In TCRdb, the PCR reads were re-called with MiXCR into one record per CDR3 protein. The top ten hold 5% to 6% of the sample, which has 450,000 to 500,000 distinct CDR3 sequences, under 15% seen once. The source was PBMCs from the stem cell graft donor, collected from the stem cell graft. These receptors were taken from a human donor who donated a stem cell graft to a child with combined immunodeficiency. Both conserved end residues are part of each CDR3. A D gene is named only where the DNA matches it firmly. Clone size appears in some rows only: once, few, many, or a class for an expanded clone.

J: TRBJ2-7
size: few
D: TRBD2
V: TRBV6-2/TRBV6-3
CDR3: CASSSPSGPYEQYF
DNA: TGTGCCAGCAGTTCCCCTAGCGGCCCGTACGAGCAGTACTTC

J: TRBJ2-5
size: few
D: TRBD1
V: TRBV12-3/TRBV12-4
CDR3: CASRGQGSQETQYF
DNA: TGTGCCAGCAGAGGACAGGGAAGCCAAGAGACCCAGTACTTC

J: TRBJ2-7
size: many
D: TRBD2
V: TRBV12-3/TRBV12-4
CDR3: CASSPGGVEQYF
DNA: TGTGCCAGCAGTCCGGGGGGGGTCGAGCAGTACTTC

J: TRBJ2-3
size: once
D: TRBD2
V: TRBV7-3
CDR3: CASSRSAGWAGGWDTQYF
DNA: TGTGCCAGCAGCCGATCGGCAGGGTGGGCGGGAGGCTGGGATACGCAGTATTTT

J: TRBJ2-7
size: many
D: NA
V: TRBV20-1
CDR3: CSASGHYTYEQYF
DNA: TGCAGTGCTAGCGGGCACTATACCTACGAGCAGTACTTC

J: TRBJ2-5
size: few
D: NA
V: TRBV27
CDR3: CASSPAGWAWETQYF
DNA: TGTGCCAGCAGTCCCGCCGGTTGGGCGTGGGAGACCCAGTACTTC

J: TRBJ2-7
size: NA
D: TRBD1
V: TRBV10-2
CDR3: CASSTGVGGYEQYF
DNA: TGCGCCAGCAGTACAGGGGTAGGAGGCTACGAGCAGTACTTC

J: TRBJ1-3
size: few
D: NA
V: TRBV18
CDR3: CASSPSSGGNTIYF
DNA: TGTGCCAGCTCACCATCCAGCGGGGGAAACACCATATATTTT

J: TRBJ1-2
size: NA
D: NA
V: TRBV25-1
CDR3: CASSVVEQVNYGYTF
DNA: TGTGCCAGCAGTGTGGTGGAGCAGGTCAACTATGGCTACACCTTC

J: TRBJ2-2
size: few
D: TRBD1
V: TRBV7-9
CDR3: CASSWADRVTGELFF
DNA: TGTGCCAGCAGCTGGGCCGACAGGGTCACCGGGGAGCTGTTTTTT

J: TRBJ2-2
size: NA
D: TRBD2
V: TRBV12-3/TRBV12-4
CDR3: CASLGSGGAGELFF
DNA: TGTGCCAGCCTGGGGAGCGGGGGTGCCGGGGAGCTGTTTTTT

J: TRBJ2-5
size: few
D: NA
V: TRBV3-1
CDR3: CASSQVPRTASETQYF
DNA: TGTGCCAGCAGCCAAGTACCTAGAACGGCAAGTGAGACCCAGTACTTC

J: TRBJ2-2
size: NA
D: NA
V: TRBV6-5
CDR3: CASSPGQPELFF
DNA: TGTGCCAGCAGTCCTGGACAGCCGGAGCTGTTTTTT

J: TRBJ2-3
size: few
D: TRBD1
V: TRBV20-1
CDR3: CSAHRTGAKDTQYF
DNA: TGCAGTGCCCACCGGACAGGGGCGAAAGATACGCAGTATTTT

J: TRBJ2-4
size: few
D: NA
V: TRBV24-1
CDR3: CATSDFEEVQYF
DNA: TGTGCCACCAGTGATTTTGAGGAAGTTCAGTACTTC

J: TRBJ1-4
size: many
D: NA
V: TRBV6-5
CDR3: CASSYSGREKLFF
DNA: TGTGCCAGCAGTTACTCAGGCAGGGAAAAACTGTTTTTT

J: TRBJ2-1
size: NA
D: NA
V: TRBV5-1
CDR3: CASSPNSPGPQFVEQFF
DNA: TGCGCCAGCAGCCCCAACTCACCGGGACCGCAATTTGTTGAGCAGTTCTTC

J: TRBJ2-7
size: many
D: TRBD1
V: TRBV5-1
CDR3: CASSRNRGSAEQYF
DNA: TGCGCCAGCAGCCGGAACAGGGGTAGCGCCGAGCAGTACTTC

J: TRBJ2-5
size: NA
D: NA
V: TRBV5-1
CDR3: CASSSRPGYQETQYF
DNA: TGCGCCAGCAGCTCCCGCCCGGGGTACCAAGAGACCCAGTACTTC

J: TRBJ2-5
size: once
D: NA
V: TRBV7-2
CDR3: CASSSPRGPKETQYF
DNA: TGTGCCAGCAGCTCGCCCAGGGGACCTAAAGAGACCCAGTACTTC

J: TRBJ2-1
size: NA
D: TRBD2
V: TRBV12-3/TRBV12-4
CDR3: CASRQREEGNEQFF
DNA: TGTGCCAGCAGGCAGCGGGAGGAGGGCAATGAGCAGTTCTTC

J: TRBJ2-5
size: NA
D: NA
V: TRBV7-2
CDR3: CASSLTPGHFQETQYF
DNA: TGTGCCAGCAGCTTGACCCCGGGACACTTCCAAGAGACCCAGTACTTC

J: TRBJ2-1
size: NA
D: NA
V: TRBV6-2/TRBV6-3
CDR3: CASSYSILAQSLYNEQFF
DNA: TGTGCCAGCAGTTACTCGATTTTAGCCCAAAGCCTCTACAATGAGCAGTTCTTC

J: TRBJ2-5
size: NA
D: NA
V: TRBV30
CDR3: CAWINGGQTQYF
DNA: TGTGCCTGGATCAACGGGGGTCAGACCCAGTACTTC

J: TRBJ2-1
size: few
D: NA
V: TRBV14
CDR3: CASSQASREWSYNEQFF
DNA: TGTGCCAGCAGCCAAGCGTCAAGGGAGTGGTCCTACAATGAGCAGTTCTTC

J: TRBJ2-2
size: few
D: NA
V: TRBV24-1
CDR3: CATSDITENTGELFF
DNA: TGTGCCACCAGTGATATCACTGAGAACACCGGGGAGCTGTTTTTT